This entry concerns a single TCR beta chain. This entry comes from a study of shared clonotypes between healthy human individuals. With V trimmed by 10 bases and J by 5 bases, 16 bases remained unmatched. The CDR3 has 15 residues. In germline, CDR1 is MNHEY, CDR2 SMNVEV (reference sequence). Clones were sequenced by immunoSEQ multiplex PCR, and TCRdb holds only the in-frame ones, with some missing. This table has a few million clones, 93% appearing once. The sequenced sample was naive CD4+ T cells from PBMCs. This sample's subset: CD45RA+ positively selected. This sequence originates from a man younger than 30 in good health. Some clones in this sample may be carry-over from other donors' samples. The chain has TRBV27 and TRBJ1-1; 7 bases are a match to TRBD1. For the CDR3, the DNA is TGTGCCACCAGGGGGAGGGCAGGGACGCAAACTGAAGCTTTCTTT. Its protein is CATRGRAGTQTEAFF.